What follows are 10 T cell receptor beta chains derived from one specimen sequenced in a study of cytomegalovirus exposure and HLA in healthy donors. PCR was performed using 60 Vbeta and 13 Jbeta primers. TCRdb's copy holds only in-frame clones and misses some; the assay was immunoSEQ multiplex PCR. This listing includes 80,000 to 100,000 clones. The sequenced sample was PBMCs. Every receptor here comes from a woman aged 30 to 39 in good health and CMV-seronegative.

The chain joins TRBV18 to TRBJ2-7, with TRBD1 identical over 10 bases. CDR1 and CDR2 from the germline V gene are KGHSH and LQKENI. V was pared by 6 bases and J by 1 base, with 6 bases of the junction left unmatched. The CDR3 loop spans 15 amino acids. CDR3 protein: CASSSTGGSSYEQYF. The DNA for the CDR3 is TGTGCCAGCTCGTCGACAGGGGGCTCTTCCTACGAGCAGTACTTC.

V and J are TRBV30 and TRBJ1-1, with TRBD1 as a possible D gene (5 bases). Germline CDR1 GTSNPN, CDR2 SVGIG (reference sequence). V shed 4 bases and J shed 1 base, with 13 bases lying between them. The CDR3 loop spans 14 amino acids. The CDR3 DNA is TGTGCCTGGACGATACTCACAGGGAACACTGAAGCTTTCTTT. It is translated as CAWTILTGNTEAFF.

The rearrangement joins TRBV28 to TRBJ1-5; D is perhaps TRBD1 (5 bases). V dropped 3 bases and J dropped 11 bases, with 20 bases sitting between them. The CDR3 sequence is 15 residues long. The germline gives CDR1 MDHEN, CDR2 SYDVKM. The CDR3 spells CASSFPSDAGTAQHF. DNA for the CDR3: TGTGCCAGCAGTTTCCCCTCCGACGCAGGGACTGCCCAGCATTTT.

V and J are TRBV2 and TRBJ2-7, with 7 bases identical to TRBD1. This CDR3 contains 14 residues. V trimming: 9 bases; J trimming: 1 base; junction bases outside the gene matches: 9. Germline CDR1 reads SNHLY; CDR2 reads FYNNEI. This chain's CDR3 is CASSGTARSYEQYF. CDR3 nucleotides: TGTGCCAGTTCCGGGACAGCAAGATCCTACGAGCAGTACTTC. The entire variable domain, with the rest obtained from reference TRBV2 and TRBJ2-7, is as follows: EPEVTQTPSHQVTQMGQEVILRCVPISNHLYFYWYRQILGQKVEFLVSFYNNEISEKSEIFDDQFSVERPDGSNFTLKIRSTKLEDSAMYFCASSGTARSYEQYFGPGTRLTVT.

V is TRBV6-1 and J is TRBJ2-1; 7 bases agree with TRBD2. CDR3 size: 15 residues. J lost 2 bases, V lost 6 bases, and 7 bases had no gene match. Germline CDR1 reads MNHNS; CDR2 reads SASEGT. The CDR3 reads CASRGYRGAYNEQFF. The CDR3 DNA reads TGTGCCAGCAGAGGGTACCGGGGGGCCTACAATGAGCAGTTCTTC.

Here the CDR3 DNA reads TGTGCCAGCAGTTCTCGTGGACAGGGGTCTAATGAAAAACTGTTTTTT. This translates into CASSSRGQGSNEKLFF. The V call is TRBV6-6, the J call TRBJ1-4; 9 positions match TRBD1. Germline CDR1 MNHNY, CDR2 SVGAGI (reference sequence). The V gene end was trimmed by 4 bases and the J gene end by 3 bases; junction bases not matched to a gene: 6. The CDR3 is made up of 16 amino acids.

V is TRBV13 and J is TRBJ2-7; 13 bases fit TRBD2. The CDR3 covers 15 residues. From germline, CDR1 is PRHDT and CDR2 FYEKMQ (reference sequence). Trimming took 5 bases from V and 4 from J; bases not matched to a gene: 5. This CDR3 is CASSPGLAGAYEQYF. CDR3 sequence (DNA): TGTGCCAGCAGCCCCGGACTAGCGGGAGCATACGAGCAGTACTTC.

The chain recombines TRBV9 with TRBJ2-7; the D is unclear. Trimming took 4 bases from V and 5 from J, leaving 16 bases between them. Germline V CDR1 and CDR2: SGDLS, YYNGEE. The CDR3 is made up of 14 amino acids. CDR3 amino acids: CASSPSSRSDEQYF. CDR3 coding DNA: TGTGCCAGCAGCCCCTCCTCGAGGTCCGACGAGCAGTACTTC.

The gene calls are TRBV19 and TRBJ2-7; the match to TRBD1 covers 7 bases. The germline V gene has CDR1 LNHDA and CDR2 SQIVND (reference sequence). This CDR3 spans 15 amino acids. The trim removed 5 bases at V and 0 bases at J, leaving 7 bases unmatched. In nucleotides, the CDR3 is TGTGCCAGTAGTTATACAGGGGAGAGCTCCTACGAGCAGTACTTC. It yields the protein CASSYTGESSYEQYF.

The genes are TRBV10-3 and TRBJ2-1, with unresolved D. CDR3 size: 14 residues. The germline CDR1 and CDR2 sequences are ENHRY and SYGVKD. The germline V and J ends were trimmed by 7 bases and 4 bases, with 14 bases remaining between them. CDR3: CAITDGDPYNEQFF. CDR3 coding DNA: TGTGCCATCACCGACGGAGACCCATACAATGAGCAGTTCTTC.